One and the same sample provided the 27 T cell receptor beta chains below, sequenced in a study of T cells after yellow fever vaccination. Each CDR3 protein gets one entry after TCRdb re-called the 5' RACE reads with MiXCR. The data show hundreds of thousands of distinct CDR3 sequences, with roughly a sixth seen just once and 15% to 20% held by the top ten. This specimen was PBMCs, taken before the yellow fever booster vaccination. The receptors were sampled from a man younger than 35 who received the YFV17D yellow fever vaccine.

The V call is TRBV6-2 or TRBV6-3, the J call TRBJ1-5; no definite D call. This CDR3 contains 16 residues. CDR1 and CDR2 (germline): MNHEY, SVGEGT. Trimming stripped 6 bases from V and 5 bases from J, with 20 bases between. The CDR3 reads CASRPRRGSLDQPQHF. The CDR3 DNA is TGTGCCAGCAGACCCCGGCGTGGCTCGCTGGATCAGCCCCAGCATTTT.

The rearrangement uses TRBV6-2 or TRBV6-3 and TRBJ1-6; maybe TRBD1 (5 bases). This CDR3 contains 13 residues. V was cut by 6 bases and J by 11 bases, with 14 bases left in between. Germline V gene lookup returns CDR1 MNHEY and CDR2 SVGEGT. The chain's CDR3 is CASRVTERPPLHF. The CDR3 DNA reads TGTGCCAGCAGGGTGACAGAGAGGCCACCCCTCCACTTT.

The chain recombines TRBV19 with TRBJ2-7; D possibly corresponds to TRBD1 (6 bases). V gave up 7 bases and J gave up 3 bases, with 16 bases separating them. The CDR3 consists of 14 residues. Germline V gives CDR1 LNHDA, CDR2 SQIVND (reference sequence). The CDR3 here is CASNTTGMGYEQYF. The CDR3 DNA is TGTGCCAGTAACACAACAGGGATGGGCTACGAGCAGTACTTC.

V gene TRBV9 combines with J gene TRBJ2-4; a possible D gene is TRBD1 (5 bases). The CDR3 spans 14 residues. Germline V lookup: CDR1 SGDLS, CDR2 YYNGEE. Trimming pared 0 bases from V and 8 bases from J, leaving 12 bases between. DNA for the CDR3: TGTGCCAGCAGCGTAGGGGGCCCGTCGGACATTCAGTACTTC. It encodes CASSVGGPSDIQYF.

The rearrangement uses TRBV5-1 and TRBJ2-3; TRBD2 agrees at 7 bases. Germline V CDR1 and CDR2: SGHRS, YFSETQ. This CDR3 region has 13 residues. V gave up 7 bases and J gave up 4 bases; unmatched junction bases: 6. Here the CDR3 reads CASAGEGPDTQYF. The CDR3 nucleotides read TGCGCCAGCGCTGGGGAGGGCCCAGATACGCAGTATTTT. The full variable domain, rest sourced from reference TRBV5-1 and TRBJ2-3, is KAGVTQTPRYLIKTRGQQVTLSCSPISGHRSVSWYQQTPGQGLQFLFEYFSETQRNKGNFPGRFSGRQFSNSRSEMNVSTLELGDSALYLCASAGEGPDTQYFGPGTRLTVL.

The rearrangement joins TRBV7-9 to TRBJ2-5; 7 nucleotides agree with TRBD1. V shed 4 bases and J 0 bases; nucleotides not matched to a gene: 5. CDR1 SEHNR and CDR2 FQNEAQ come from the germline V gene (reference sequence). The CDR3 is 15 residues long. CDR3 bases: TGTGCCAGCAGCTCCGGACAGGCAAACCAAGAGACCCAGTACTTC. It specifies CASSSGQANQETQYF. Drawing the rest from reference TRBV7-9 and TRBJ2-5, the complete variable domain is DTGVSQNPRHKITKRGQNVTFRCDPISEHNRLYWYRQTLGQGPEFLTYFQNEAQLEKSRLLSDRFSAERPKGSFSTLEIQRTEQGDSAMYLCASSSGQANQETQYFGPGTRLLVL.

The genes are TRBV7-2 and TRBJ2-1; 8 nucleotides agree with TRBD1. After removal of 5 bases from V and 8 bases from J, the junction contained 11 bases not matched to a gene. Germline values: CDR1 SGHTA, CDR2 FQGNSA. This CDR3 is 15 amino acids long. The CDR3 region is CASSPWDRRTDEQFF. In nucleotides, the CDR3 is TGTGCCAGCAGCCCATGGGACAGGAGGACTGATGAGCAGTTCTTC.

The rearrangement links TRBV7-9 to TRBJ1-5; D is uncertain. Trimming shortened V by 1 base and J by 1 base, and 5 bases separated the two germline ends. The CDR3 spans 14 residues. In germline, CDR1 is SEHNR, CDR2 FQNEAQ (reference sequence). The CDR3 coding sequence is TGTGCCAGCAGCTTAGGTTTCAGCAATCAGCCCCAGCATTTT. This gives the protein CASSLGFSNQPQHF.

This clonotype was observed a handful of times. The rearrangement links TRBV11-2 to TRBJ2-5; 7 bases fit TRBD2. V lost 5 bases and J lost 5; bases outside the gene matches: 5. The CDR3 is 13 amino acids. The germline gives CDR1 SGHAT, CDR2 FQNNGV. The CDR3 spells CASSGAGRETQYF. The CDR3 DNA follows: TGTGCCAGCAGCGGAGCGGGGCGGGAGACCCAGTACTTC. Full variable domain (outside the CDR3, taken from reference TRBV11-2 and TRBJ2-5): EAGVAQSPRYKIIEKRQSVAFWCNPISGHATLYWYQQILGQGPKLLIQFQNNGVVDDSQLPKDRFSAERLKGVDSTLKIQPAKLEDSAVYLCASSGAGRETQYFGPGTRLLVL.

This clonotype was detected many times. This chain connects TRBV6-5 to TRBJ2-7, with D tentatively TRBD2 (5 bases). The CDR3 runs 15 residues. The V and J ends lost 2 bases and 4 bases respectively, with 15 bases between them. Germline V gene sequence: CDR1 MNHEY, CDR2 SVGAGI. In DNA form, the CDR3 reads TGTGCCAGCAGTTACCGGACTGGCTATTCTTACGAGCAGTACGTC. Protein product: CASSYRTGYSYEQYV.

In its sample, this clonotype was seen many times. The chain has TRBV7-2 and TRBJ1-5; no reliable D call. Trimming stripped 3 bases from V and 2 bases from J, with 11 bases between. Germline V lookup: CDR1 SGHTA, CDR2 FQGNSA. The CDR3 totals 15 residues. The CDR3 here is CASSFGSRGNQPQHF. CDR3 in DNA: TGTGCCAGCAGCTTTGGTAGTCGGGGCAATCAGCCCCAGCATTTT. Using reference TRBV7-2 and TRBJ1-5 for the parts outside the CDR3, the full variable domain is GAGVSQSPSNKVTEKGKDVELRCDPISGHTALYWYRQSLGQGLEFLIYFQGNSAPDKSGLPSDRFSAERTGGSVSTLTIQRTQQEDSAVYLCASSFGSRGNQPQHFGDGTRLSIL.

The chain recombines TRBV28 with TRBJ2-7; D is unresolved. This CDR3 contains 13 residues. Germline CDR1 is MDHEN and CDR2 is SYDVKM. The V and J ends lost 7 bases and 6 bases respectively, with 16 bases between them. This chain's CDR3 is CASKHPVFVEQYF. In DNA form, the CDR3 reads TGTGCCAGCAAGCACCCGGTATTCGTCGAGCAGTACTTC.

This clonotype came up a few times. The chain carries TRBV20-1 and TRBJ2-3; D tentatively fits TRBD1 or TRBD2 (5 bases each). CDR1 and CDR2 (germline): DFQATT, SNEGSKA (reference sequence). CDR3 size: 16 residues. V lost 5 bases and J lost 2, with 20 bases in between. CDR3 residues: CSARRPGEGDTDTQYF. The DNA for the CDR3 is TGCAGTGCTCGTAGACCCGGGGAAGGGGACACAGATACGCAGTATTTT.

The chain uses TRBV25-1 and TRBJ2-1, with a weak D call TRBD1 (6 bases). In germline, CDR1 is MGHDK, CDR2 SYGVNS. V lost 4 bases and J 0 bases, leaving 13 bases between the germline ends. This CDR3 contains 16 residues. The CDR3 DNA is TGTGCCAGCAGTGGCCCAGGGGTAGGCTCCTACAATGAGCAGTTCTTC. The encoded protein is CASSGPGVGSYNEQFF. Using reference TRBV25-1 and TRBJ2-1 for the parts outside the CDR3, the full variable domain is EADIYQTPRYLVIGTGKKITLECSQTMGHDKMYWYQQDPGMELHLIHYSYGVNSTEKGDLSSESTVSRIRTEHFPLTLESARPSHTSQYLCASSGPGVGSYNEQFFGPGTRLTVL.

The rearrangement joins TRBV24-1 to TRBJ1-2; tentative D call: TRBD1 (5 bases). This CDR3 contains 13 residues. CDR1 is KGHDR, CDR2 SFDVKD, per germline. V lost 6 bases and J lost 2, with 9 bases in between. The CDR3 loop is CATSRGTNYGYTF. The CDR3 DNA reads TGTGCCACCAGTCGGGGGACGAACTATGGCTACACCTTC.

The CDR3 protein is CASSQTVVRMVTNGYTF. The DNA for the CDR3 is TGTGCCAGCAGCCAAACTGTAGTTAGGATGGTAACTAATGGCTACACCTTC. This chain connects TRBV4-2 to TRBJ1-2; D is unclear. V was clipped by 2 bases and J by 6 bases, with 22 bases between them. The CDR3 is 17 amino acids. Per the germline V gene, CDR1 is LGHNA and CDR2 is YNFKEQ.

This clonotype was found a few times. J is TRBJ1-5 and V is TRBV20-1, with a tentative D call TRBD1 (6 bases). V shed 2 bases and J shed 5 bases, with 10 bases lying between them. The CDR3 spans 13 residues. CDR1 is DFQATT and CDR2 is SNEGSKA in the germline V gene (reference sequence). In DNA, the CDR3 is TGCAGTGCTAGAACGTACAGGGATCAGCCCCAGCATTTT. Its protein is CSARTYRDQPQHF.

The V call is TRBV6-5, the J call TRBJ1-2, with D possibly matching TRBD1 (6 bases). Looked up from germline, CDR1 is MNHEY and CDR2 is SVGAGI. V was shortened by 6 bases and J by 6 bases, with 23 bases between the two germline ends. The CDR3 is 16 amino acids. CDR3 nucleotides: TGTGCCAGCAGGTTATCACAGGGTCCGTCCGACCATGGCTACACCTTC. Its translation is CASRLSQGPSDHGYTF.

This clonotype occurred a few times. The chain carries TRBV9 and TRBJ1-1; D ambiguous. The CDR3 is made up of 15 amino acids. Germline V lookup: CDR1 SGDLS, CDR2 YYNGEE. The V end was cut by 2 bases, the J end by 1 base, with 12 bases between. CDR3 sequence: CASSVDGHGNTEAFF. In nucleotides, the CDR3 is TGTGCCAGCAGCGTGGACGGGCATGGGAACACTGAAGCTTTCTTT. The full variable domain, with the rest looked up from reference TRBV9 and TRBJ1-1, is DSGVTQTPKHLITATGQRVTLRCSPRSGDLSVYWYQQSLDQGLQFLIQYYNGEERAKGNILERFSAQQFPDLHSELNLSSLELGDSALYFCASSVDGHGNTEAFFGQGTRLTVV.

The V call is TRBV27, the J call TRBJ2-1, with 8 bases that match TRBD2. With V trimmed by 5 bases and J by 6 bases, 9 bases remained unmatched. The CDR3 is 15 amino acids. Germline V gives CDR1 MNHEY, CDR2 SMNVEV (reference sequence). The CDR3 reads CASSEAGEGFNEQFF. DNA of the CDR3: TGTGCCAGCAGTGAAGCGGGGGAGGGTTTCAATGAGCAGTTCTTC.

The table lists this clonotype with a few counts. This chain joins TRBV7-2 and TRBJ2-1, with D perhaps matching TRBD2 (6 bases). Germline CDR1 SGHTA, CDR2 FQGNSA. Deletions cut 10 bases from V and 4 bases from J, with 17 bases between. This CDR3 spans 14 amino acids. The CDR3 loop is CATKAGGAYNEQFF. The CDR3 DNA sequence: TGTGCCACCAAAGCCGGAGGGGCGTACAATGAGCAGTTCTTC.

This clonotype has only a few counts. The genes are TRBV12-3 or TRBV12-4 and TRBJ2-4, with 9 bases fitting TRBD1. The CDR3 extends over 14 amino acids. The V and J ends lost 5 bases and 6 bases, in that order; junction bases with no gene match: 5. CDR3 region: CASSTDRGGNIQYF. The CDR3 DNA sequence: TGTGCCAGCAGTACTGACAGGGGGGGAAACATTCAGTACTTC.

The rearrangement uses TRBV6-2 or TRBV6-3 and TRBJ2-1, with 7 nucleotides matching TRBD2. CDR3 length: 13 amino acids. The trim removed 2 bases at V and 7 bases at J, leaving 2 bases unmatched. CDR1 MNHEY and CDR2 SVGEGT come from the germline V gene. CDR3 bases: TGTGCCAGCAGTTACGGGCGGGGGAATGAGCAGTTCTTC. It specifies CASSYGRGNEQFF.

This clonotype occurred a few times. This sequence joins TRBV6-5 and TRBJ2-3; 8 positions match TRBD2. This CDR3 region has 14 residues. V shed 4 bases, J shed 4 bases, and the junction held 4 bases outside the gene matches. CDR1 MNHEY and CDR2 SVGAGI come from the germline V gene. CDR3: CASSWRGAADTQYF. For the CDR3, the DNA is TGTGCCAGCAGTTGGCGGGGGGCCGCAGATACGCAGTATTTT.

This chain joins TRBV2 and TRBJ2-2; D unresolved. V dropped 1 base and J dropped 4 bases, with 10 bases sitting between them. The V gene's germline CDR1 is SNHLY and CDR2 FYNNEI. This CDR3 is 15 amino acids long. DNA of the CDR3: TGTGCCAGCAGTGAAGTACCGGCCAGCACCGGGGAGCTGTTTTTT. Protein sequence: CASSEVPASTGELFF. The full variable domain, rest sourced from reference TRBV2 and TRBJ2-2, is EPEVTQTPSHQVTQMGQEVILRCVPISNHLYFYWYRQILGQKVEFLVSFYNNEISEKSEIFDDQFSVERPDGSNFTLKIRSTKLEDSAMYFCASSEVPASTGELFFGEGSRLTVL.

The chain uses TRBV5-1 and TRBJ1-5, with D tentatively TRBD1 (5 bases). This CDR3 comprises 15 residues. CDR1 is SGHRS and CDR2 is YFSETQ in the germline V gene. The V end lost 3 bases, the J end lost 6 bases, and 16 bases lay between the germline ends. The DNA for the CDR3 is TGCGCCAGCAGCTGGGGGTTCGGGGGGTCTCAGCCCCAGCATTTT. Translation: CASSWGFGGSQPQHF.

This clonotype was seen a few times. The chain carries TRBV12-5 and TRBJ2-6, with TRBD1 as a possible D gene (5 bases). The CDR3 spans 20 residues. Germline V gene sequence: CDR1 LGHNT, CDR2 FRNRAP. V was trimmed by 6 bases and J by 1 base, leaving 25 bases between them. CDR3 coding DNA: TGTGCTAGTGGGTCATGGACATCCTTAATCTCGTTGTCTGGGGCCAACGTCCTGACTTTC. Translating gives CASGSWTSLISLSGANVLTF.